These 21 T cell receptor beta chains were sequenced from one sample in a study of monozygotic twins with inflammatory bowel disease. TCRdb derives one entry per CDR3 protein from the 5' RACE reads, leaving out DNA. This sample's table reports roughly 320,000 distinct CDR3 sequences. Sample: blood. The receptors were sampled from a human donor with ulcerative colitis or Crohn's disease, or a healthy co-twin of an affected twin (not recorded which).

The chain recombines TRBV15 with TRBJ2-7; absent DNA, TCRdb's TRBD2 call cannot be checked. CDR1 is LNHNV, CDR2 YYDKDF, per germline (reference sequence). This CDR3 is 13 amino acids long. CDR3: CATSTSGHYEQYF.

This chain connects TRBV6-1 to TRBJ2-1. The germline gives CDR1 MNHNS, CDR2 SASEGT. The CDR3 runs 15 residues. The CDR3 spells CASSQRSRSYNEQFF.

The V and J genes are TRBV20-1 and TRBJ2-1. Germline CDR1 is DFQATT and CDR2 is SNEGSKA (reference sequence). The CDR3 totals 11 residues. CDR3 residues: CSASPYNEQFF.

The chain combines TRBV25-1 with TRBJ2-7; TCRdb's D call, TRBD2, is unchecked because there is no DNA. Per germline, CDR1 MGHDK and CDR2 SYGVNS. CDR3 size: 14 residues. The CDR3 spells CASSPPGYVYEQYF.

This CDR3 is CASSRGEVDEKLFF. The genes are TRBV4-2 and TRBJ1-4; TCRdb's D call of TRBD1 is untestable without DNA. The CDR3 contains 14 residues. The germline V gene has CDR1 LGHNA and CDR2 YNFKEQ.

The rearrangement joins TRBV6-6 to TRBJ2-5; the TCRdb call, TRBD1, lacks DNA for checking. The length of the CDR3 is 12 residues. Germline V CDR1 and CDR2: MNHNY, SVGAGI (reference sequence). The CDR3 region is CASSRPLETQYF.

The V call is TRBV3-1, the J call TRBJ2-7. Germline-derived CDR1 and CDR2 are LGHDT and YNNKEL (reference sequence). CDR3 length: 14 amino acids. The CDR3 here is CASSQGLKTYEQYF.

The CDR3 here is CATSRGAEAYTDTQYF. The V gene is TRBV15, the J gene TRBJ2-3; no DNA is available, so the TRBD1 call from TCRdb remains unchecked. Germline V gives CDR1 LNHNV, CDR2 YYDKDF (reference sequence). The CDR3 spans 16 residues.

V is TRBV12-3 or TRBV12-4 and J is TRBJ1-6. The CDR3 totals 14 residues. The CDR3 sequence: CASRTETYNSPLHF.

The V and J genes are TRBV6-6 and TRBJ2-7; TCRdb's D call, TRBD1, is unchecked because there is no DNA. Germline V gives CDR1 MNHNY, CDR2 SVGAGI (reference sequence). The CDR3 length is 13 residues. CDR3 amino acids: CASSYEGGDEQYF.

The rearrangement links TRBV5-1 to TRBJ2-7; TCRdb's assignment of TRBD1 cannot be checked, as there is no DNA. Per germline, CDR1 SGHRS and CDR2 YFSETQ. CDR3 size: 15 residues. The CDR3 here is CASRGTGHSANEQYF.

CDR3 residues: CSGGVTDPNTEAFF. V usage is TRBV29-1 and J usage is TRBJ1-1; TCRdb calls TRBD1, which cannot be checked without DNA. This CDR3 has 14 amino acids. Germline V gene data show CDR1 as SQVTM and CDR2 as ANQGSEA.

The chain combines TRBV4-2 with TRBJ1-6; as DNA is missing, the TRBD1 call by TCRdb cannot be tested. CDR1 is LGHNA, CDR2 YNFKEQ, per germline. The CDR3 totals 14 residues. The CDR3 sequence is CASSQTRTGLLLHF.

The chain uses TRBV12-3 or TRBV12-4 and TRBJ1-2; TCRdb gives TRBD1 as the D gene, but with no DNA this cannot be confirmed. The CDR3 covers 11 residues. The CDR3 loop is CASEMGGAYTF.

The chain joins TRBV24-1 to TRBJ2-3; absent DNA, TCRdb's TRBD1 call cannot be checked. The CDR3 runs 14 residues. CDR1 and CDR2 from the germline V gene are KGHDR and SFDVKD. Here the CDR3 reads CVTSDTDREDTQYF.

V gene TRBV27 combines with J gene TRBJ2-7; TCRdb lists TRBD1, though no DNA is available to test this call. Germline CDR1 reads MNHEY; CDR2 reads SMNVEV (reference sequence). The CDR3 is 14 residues long. CDR3 region: CASSQYSDRDEQYF.

This chain links TRBV7-9 with TRBJ2-1; TCRdb reports TRBD2, a call that lacks DNA to check it against. There are 17 residues in the CDR3. Germline CDR1 reads SEHNR; CDR2 reads FQNEAQ (reference sequence). The CDR3 sequence: CASSSNLGTSGNNEQFF. Supplemented by reference TRBV7-9 and TRBJ2-1, the full variable domain reads DTGVSQNPRHKITKRGQNVTFRCDPISEHNRLYWYRQTLGQGPEFLTYFQNEAQLEKSRLLSDRFSAERPKGSFSTLEIQRTEQGDSAMYLCASSSNLGTSGNNEQFFGPGTRLTVL.

The chain combines TRBV9 with TRBJ1-2; the D call from TCRdb, TRBD1, cannot be confirmed without DNA. CDR1 is SGDLS and CDR2 is YYNGEE in the germline V gene. The CDR3 has 17 residues. CDR3: CASSGEPGGIPNYGYTF.

This chain uses TRBV12-3 or TRBV12-4 with TRBJ1-2; TCRdb's assignment of TRBD1 cannot be checked, as there is no DNA. This CDR3 has 15 amino acids. CDR3: CASSFGTGSLGGYTF.

The chain employs TRBV6-5 and TRBJ2-7. The V gene's germline CDR1 is MNHEY and CDR2 SVGAGI. CDR3 length: 12 residues. The CDR3 here is CASSYGHYEQYF.

V is TRBV29-1 and J is TRBJ2-1; TCRdb gives TRBD1 as the D gene, but with no DNA this cannot be confirmed. This CDR3 spans 12 amino acids. CDR1 is SQVTM and CDR2 is ANQGSEA in the germline V gene. The CDR3 sequence: CSPISGYNEQFF.